This T cell receptor (beta chain) was identified in a study of cytomegalovirus exposure and HLA in healthy donors. Study conclusions and caveats: Reportedly, fewer N-insertions than the 666-donor mean appeared in an Asian-associated ancestry cluster in a later analysis. A later analysis linked a missense DCLRE1C variant to TCR beta V- and J-gene trimming.

Notes on this clone: Its antigen is still unknown.

This PCR relied on a set of 60 Vbeta primers and 13 Jbeta primers. Here immunoSEQ multiplex PCR was the method, and the copy in TCRdb shows in-frame clones only, minus some. The sample lists 100,000 to 150,000 clones; 74% were seen once. Sequencing used PBMCs. The source of this sequence is a male donor in good health and CMV-seronegative.

The CDR3 DNA is TGTGCCAGCAGTGAGGGCGGGACAGGCTACAATGAGCAGTTCTTC. Protein: CASSEGGTGYNEQFF. The chain uses TRBV6-4 and TRBJ2-1, with 8 bases that match TRBD1. Looked up from germline, CDR1 is MRHNA and CDR2 is SNTAGT. This CDR3 contains 15 residues. Trimming at V came to 3 bases and at J to 3 bases, leaving 4 bases not matched to a gene.